The source of this T cell receptor (beta chain) is a study of cytomegalovirus exposure and HLA in healthy donors. Study-level points and caveats: The study flagged some 170 TCR beta chains as cytomegalovirus-associated. Most TCR sequences proved rare, with some public TCRs found in many donors.

Germline assignment: CDR1 KGHSH and CDR2 LQKENI. CDR3 length: 14 residues. Between the trimmed V and J ends, which lost 7 bases and 8 bases, there was a span of 17 bases. Comment on this clone: The antigen is unknown.

Profiled with immunoSEQ multiplex PCR; TCRdb holds only in-frame clones, not every one. The sample holds under 100,000 clones; 96% are singletons and the top ten take more than 0.65%. The source is a man in his late teens or twenties in good health and CMV-seronegative. The sample was PBMCs. This chain connects TRBV18 to TRBJ1-4; D is unresolved. CDR3 DNA: TGTGCCAGCTACAATCAAAGGAGCGAGGAAAAACTGTTTTTT. This encodes CASYNQRSEEKLFF.